The 22 T cell receptor beta chains reported below all come from one sample, sequenced in a study of T cells after yellow fever vaccination. Each CDR3 protein gets one entry after TCRdb re-called the 5' RACE reads with MiXCR. The data show about 580,000 distinct CDR3 sequences, around 16% seen once. The sequences come from PBMCs, collected 5 days after the first yellow fever vaccination. These receptors all stem from a man between 18 and 35 years old who received the YFV17D yellow fever vaccine.

This chain connects TRBV7-3 to TRBJ1-4, with D maybe TRBD1 (5 bases). The ends were cut back, 3 bases at V and 5 bases at J, with 13 bases in the middle. The CDR3 runs to 15 residues. Germline V lookup: CDR1 SGHTA, CDR2 FQGTGA. The CDR3 loop reads CASSFAGRGNEKLFF. In DNA, the CDR3 is TGTGCCAGCAGCTTCGCAGGGCGAGGGAATGAAAAACTGTTTTTT.

This clonotype was detected only a few times. This chain joins TRBV5-1 and TRBJ2-1, with 9 nucleotides matching TRBD1. V lost 8 bases and J lost 7; bases outside the gene matches: 10. The CDR3 is 14 residues long. The germline CDR1 and CDR2 sequences are SGHRS and YFSETQ. The CDR3 nucleotides are TGCGCCAGTAGACCGGGACAGGGCGGTAATGAGCAGTTCTTC. As protein: CASRPGQGGNEQFF.

The chain carries TRBV6-1 and TRBJ1-5; D is uncertain. Trimming cost V 4 bases and J 5 bases, with 9 bases left between them. CDR3 length: 13 amino acids. Germline-derived CDR1 and CDR2 are MNHNS and SASEGT. In nucleotides, the CDR3 is TGTGCCAGCAGTGTCCGGCGGGATCAGCCCCAGCATTTT. Protein: CASSVRRDQPQHF.

This clonotype was counted many times. The chain employs TRBV28 and TRBJ2-5; unclear D gene. V lost 5 bases, J lost 1 base, and 8 bases lay in between. There are 13 residues in the CDR3. The germline CDR1 and CDR2 sequences are MDHEN and SYDVKM. The CDR3 reads CASSTRPQETQYF. CDR3 nucleotide sequence: TGTGCCAGCAGTACCCGCCCCCAAGAGACCCAGTACTTC.

The chain has TRBV28 and TRBJ1-4; D is uncertain. This CDR3 spans 17 amino acids. Trimming removed 3 bases at V and 4 bases at J, with 18 bases between. Germline V gene lookup returns CDR1 MDHEN and CDR2 SYDVKM. In nucleotides, the CDR3 is TGTGCCAGCAGTTTTCCGGGTCGGATAGGCAATAATGAAAAACTGTTTTTT. This codes for CASSFPGRIGNNEKLFF.

V is TRBV7-9 and J is TRBJ2-1; D perhaps matches TRBD2 (6 bases). The germline V and J ends were trimmed by 7 bases and 1 base, with 20 bases remaining between them. Germline V lookup: CDR1 SEHNR, CDR2 FQNEAQ (reference sequence). The CDR3 totals 17 residues. The CDR3 DNA follows: TGTGCCAGCACTCGGGAGAGTAGCGGAAAGTCCTACAATGAGCAGTTCTTC. Translating gives CASTRESSGKSYNEQFF.

A few counts support this clonotype. The chain carries TRBV5-1 and TRBJ2-1; D might be TRBD1 (5 bases). The ends were cut back, 2 bases at V and 4 bases at J, with 10 bases in the middle. Per the germline V gene, CDR1 is SGHRS and CDR2 is YFSETQ. CDR3 length: 14 amino acids. The CDR3 spells CASSFRTRYNEQFF. Written as DNA, the CDR3 is TGCGCCAGCAGCTTCCGGACAAGATACAATGAGCAGTTCTTC.

J is TRBJ2-4 and V is TRBV5-1; D is possibly TRBD2 (6 bases). V gave up 4 bases and J gave up 0 bases, with 8 bases separating them. The V gene's germline CDR1 is SGHRS and CDR2 YFSETQ. The CDR3 has 14 amino acids. CDR3 DNA: TGCGCCAGCAGCAAGGGACTAGCCAAAAACATTCAGTACTTC. It yields the protein CASSKGLAKNIQYF.

This clonotype has a single count. The J gene is TRBJ1-2, the V gene TRBV5-1, with D hard to call. There are 14 residues in the CDR3. V lost 4 bases, J lost 3 bases, and 13 bases lay in between. Germline V lookup: CDR1 SGHRS, CDR2 YFSETQ. The CDR3 region is CASSVSNMDYGYTF. For the CDR3, the DNA is TGCGCCAGCAGCGTCAGTAATATGGACTATGGCTACACCTTC.

This clonotype was picked up a small number of times. The genes are TRBV6-2 or TRBV6-3 and TRBJ1-4, with unresolved D. V was clipped by 5 bases and J by 8 bases, with 6 bases between them. The CDR3 is 11 amino acids. Germline V gene lookup returns CDR1 MNHEY and CDR2 SVGEGT. This CDR3 is CASSAIEKLFF. CDR3 bases: TGTGCCAGCAGTGCAATCGAAAAACTGTTTTTT.

The gene calls are TRBV6-2 or TRBV6-3 and TRBJ2-3; D possibly corresponds to TRBD1 (7 bases). Germline loops: CDR1 MNHEY, CDR2 SVGEGT. Trimming removed 4 bases at V and 0 bases at J, with 17 bases between. This CDR3 has 17 residues. The CDR3 nucleotides are TGTGCCAGCAGTTCAATTCAGGGGGGTACTAGCACAGATACGCAGTATTTT. It encodes CASSSIQGGTSTDTQYF.

This sequence joins TRBV12-3 or TRBV12-4 and TRBJ1-2; the D gene is possibly TRBD1 (6 bases). V lost 7 bases to trimming and J lost 5 bases, with 17 bases between them. The CDR3 is 14 amino acids. The DNA for the CDR3 is TGTGCCAGCACCCACGACCGGCAGGGGTATGGCTACACCTTC. Translation: CASTHDRQGYGYTF.

The chain employs TRBV4-3 and TRBJ1-5, with TRBD1 identical over 7 bases. The germline CDR1 and CDR2 sequences are LGHNA and YSLEER. V trimming: 0 bases; J trimming: 5 bases; junction bases outside the gene matches: 4. The CDR3 consists of 15 residues. CDR3 residues: CASSQDGTVDQPQHF. In DNA, the CDR3 is TGCGCCAGCAGCCAAGACGGGACAGTCGATCAGCCCCAGCATTTT.

The V and J genes are TRBV12-3 or TRBV12-4 and TRBJ1-5, with a weak D call TRBD1 (5 bases). V gave up 6 bases and J gave up 4 bases, with 13 bases separating them. The CDR3 extends over 14 amino acids. DNA for the CDR3: TGTGCCAGCAGCCCCCGGGACCTGAATCAGCCCCAGCATTTT. Translated: CASSPRDLNQPQHF.

V and J are TRBV9 and TRBJ1-1; D perhaps matches TRBD1 (5 bases). With 7 bases removed from V and 2 bases from J, the gap between germline ends came to 12 bases. Germline CDR1 reads SGDLS; CDR2 reads YYNGEE. This CDR3 contains 13 residues. CDR3 loop: CASGDSPNTEAFF. CDR3 nucleotide sequence: TGTGCCAGCGGTGACAGCCCTAACACTGAAGCTTTCTTT.

The gene calls are TRBV10-3 and TRBJ2-7, with D uncertain. With 6 bases removed from V and 2 bases from J, the gap between germline ends came to 8 bases. CDR1 and CDR2 (germline): ENHRY, SYGVKD. The CDR3 covers 12 residues. The CDR3 sequence: CAISRTAYEQYV. CDR3 bases: TGTGCCATCAGCCGAACAGCCTACGAGCAGTACGTC.

This rearrangement joins TRBV7-9 to TRBJ2-3; perhaps D is TRBD1 or TRBD2 (7 bases each). The CDR3 is made up of 16 amino acids. The V gene's germline CDR1 is SEHNR and CDR2 FQNEAQ (reference sequence). Trimming took off 7 bases at V and 8 bases at J, with 25 bases between the two ends. The CDR3 sequence: CASNTRGEGATGTQYF. CDR3 sequence (DNA): TGTGCCAGCAATACCCGGGGGGAGGGGGCGACGGGTACGCAGTATTTT.

This clonotype came up a few times. The J gene is TRBJ2-7, the V gene TRBV12-3 or TRBV12-4; D may be TRBD1 (6 bases). V was trimmed by 1 base and J by 1 base, leaving 14 bases between them. This CDR3 has 16 amino acids. The CDR3 sequence: CASSLDQGRWSYEQYF. CDR3 DNA: TGTGCCAGCAGTTTAGATCAGGGGCGTTGGTCCTACGAGCAGTACTTC.

The chain uses TRBV12-3 or TRBV12-4 and TRBJ2-7, with TRBD1 as a possible D gene (6 bases). This CDR3 is built from 17 residues. The V and J ends lost 3 bases and 2 bases respectively, with 20 bases between them. The chain's CDR3 is CASSFGQGPLSAYEQYV. The CDR3 bases are TGTGCCAGCAGTTTCGGGCAGGGGCCATTATCGGCCTACGAGCAGTACGTC.

Ten or more counts support this clonotype. This sequence joins TRBV12-3 or TRBV12-4 and TRBJ2-3; 7 bases match TRBD2. V shed 4 bases, J shed 6 bases, and the junction held 4 bases outside the gene matches. The CDR3 runs 13 residues. CDR3 region: CASSWGGTDTQYF. DNA for the CDR3: TGTGCCAGCAGTTGGGGGGGGACGGATACGCAGTATTTT.

This clonotype has at least ten counts. V is TRBV30 and J is TRBJ2-1, with TRBD2 identical over 16 bases. V was clipped by 5 bases and J by 13 bases; unmatched bases: 11. Germline V gene data show CDR1 as GTSNPN and CDR2 as SVGIG (reference sequence). The CDR3 totals 15 residues. CDR3 DNA: TGTGCCTGGGAACATAAGGGACTAGCGGGGGGGCCTCAGTTCTTC. Translating it yields CAWEHKGLAGGPQFF.

The V and J genes are TRBV27 and TRBJ2-1; 11 bases line up with TRBD2. The CDR3 is made up of 20 amino acids. Trimming cost V 4 bases and J 0 bases; bases outside gene matches: 14. Germline CDR1 and CDR2: MNHEY and SMNVEV (reference sequence). The CDR3 sequence: CASSSSGTSGYSSSYNEQFF. CDR3 coding DNA: TGTGCCAGCAGTTCCTCCGGGACTAGCGGATACTCGAGCTCCTACAATGAGCAGTTCTTC.